A selection of T cell receptor beta chains follows, all from one sample in a study of circulating CD8 cells and anti-PD-1 response in melanoma. TCRdb independently ran MiXCR on the reads; one entry per CDR3 protein. Of approximately 1,200 distinct CDR3 sequences in the sample, roughly 8% are singletons; the top ten hold 11%. Sequencing used CD8+ T cells from PBMCs, obtained at baseline or after one month of anti-PD-1 therapy (not recorded which). Source of these receptors: a human donor with melanoma. Both conserved end residues are part of each CDR3. The order of the fields is clone size, V gene, J gene, D gene, CDR3 DNA, CDR3 protein. The D gene is left open where the match is weak. Sizes are listed as once, few or many counts, or a class when the clone is expanded.

medium-sized,TRBV29-1,TRBJ2-2,-,TGCAGCGCCCTTCTGGGCCAGACCGGGGAGCTGTTTTTT,CSALLGQTGELFF
medium-sized,TRBV20-1,TRBJ1-5,-,TGCAGTGCTAAGCCCACAGGGCTGAATAGCAATCAGCCCCAGCATTTT,CSAKPTGLNSNQPQHF
medium-sized,TRBV20-1,TRBJ1-1,-,TGCAGTGCTAGAGATACGGCGGTGAACACTGAAGCTTTCTTT,CSARDTAVNTEAFF
large,TRBV19,TRBJ2-7,TRBD1,TGTGCCAGCGAAAGGACAGGGGGCTCCTACGAGCAGTACTTC,CASERTGGSYEQYF
medium-sized,TRBV25-1,TRBJ2-7,TRBD2,TGTGCCAGCAGTGAAGAGCTAGCGGGGGGGCGTCCCTCCTACGAGCAGTACTTC,CASSEELAGGRPSYEQYF
large,TRBV7-2,TRBJ2-5,-,TGTGCCAGCAGCTTAGATCTAGGAGAGACCCAGTACTTC,CASSLDLGETQYF
medium-sized,TRBV9,TRBJ2-2,TRBD1,TGTGCCAGCAGCGTAGAGGGGGCGAAAACCGGGGAGCTGTTTTTT,CASSVEGAKTGELFF
large,TRBV5-5,TRBJ2-7,TRBD1,TGTGCCAGCAGCGGCTCGATTGGGACAGCTTCCTACGAGCAGTACTTC,CASSGSIGTASYEQYF
medium-sized,TRBV29-1,TRBJ2-3,-,TGCAGCGTTTTCAGCACAGATACGCAGTATTTT,CSVFSTDTQYF
large,TRBV2,TRBJ2-7,-,TGTGCCAGCAGTGAAAACAGGGCCGCGGGCGAGCAGTACTTC,CASSENRAAGEQYF
medium-sized,TRBV28,TRBJ2-7,TRBD1,TGTGCCAGCAGGGACAGGGGCTACGAGCAGTACTTC,CASRDRGYEQYF
large,TRBV28,TRBJ2-5,-,TGTGCCAGCAGTTTAGCGAAAGAGGGAGGAGAGACCCAGTACTTC,CASSLAKEGGETQYF